At least ten counts were recorded for the clone carrying this T cell receptor (beta chain). Germline CDR1 and CDR2: ENHRY and SYGVKD. V lost 2 bases and J 5 bases, leaving 10 bases between the germline ends. This CDR3 comprises 13 residues. This specimen comes from a study of patients with pleural tuberculosis. MiXCR was run by TCRdb on the reads, yielding one entry per CDR3 protein. The top ten hold 15% to 20% of the sample, which has around 50,000 distinct CDR3 sequences, less than 9.5% seen once. The sequence derives from a human donor with pleural tuberculosis. The chain uses TRBV10-3 and TRBJ2-7; D ambiguous. For the CDR3, the DNA is TGTGCCATCAGTGAGATAGGGAAGCACGAGCAGTACGTC. Amino acids: CAISEIGKHEQYV.